The table lists the clone carrying this T cell receptor (beta chain) with a few counts. The germline CDR1 and CDR2 sequences are LGHNA and YSLEER. CDR3 length equals 20 residues. The junction had 20 bases not matched to a gene; V was cut back by 0 bases and J by 5 bases. This record belongs to a study of T cells after yellow fever vaccination. Overall study context: Sorting by CD3, CD45RA, CCR7 and CD95 gave EM, EMRA, CM and Tscm subsets.

Each CDR3 protein gets one entry after TCRdb re-called the 5' RACE reads with MiXCR. The table includes about 30,000 distinct CDR3 sequences, approximately 6.5% detected once. Study findings and constraints: Bulk-population clonotypes that are abundant could appear as contaminants in FACS-sorted repertoires. The secondary T-cell response peaked on day 5, not day 15, but was weaker. Subsequent to the booster, the majority of primary-vaccination clones reappeared (around 97% CD4, around 85% CD8).

The sample consisted of PBMCs, either bulk or a sorted T-cell subset (CD4+, CD8+, memory, or dextramer-sorted; not recorded which), taken on the day of the yellow fever booster vaccination. This TCR came from a man aged 25-40 years who received the YFV17D yellow fever vaccine. The V and J genes are TRBV4-3 and TRBJ2-7; 9 nucleotides agree with TRBD1. The CDR3 spells CASSQDLIVGGRTGADEQYF. Written as DNA, the CDR3 is TGCGCCAGCAGCCAAGATTTGATAGTGGGTGGGAGGACAGGGGCCGACGAGCAGTACTTC.